Listed here is a single T cell receptor beta chain. This clonotype was found many times. Its antigen target is currently unknown. Qualities for individual bases were not recorded, and no much larger clone is one base off. Sequencing instrument: Illumina MiSeq. In TCRdb, the public reads were trimmed at Q25 with fastp and aligned with MiXCR, with productive beta chains retained. Every CDR3 protein is listed once, alongside the most common genes and DNA of its rows. The sample data list 14,000 or so distinct CDR3 sequences, and approximately 20% of these were observed just once. The ten largest clones represent roughly 6% of the sample. These data come from a study of liver allograft versus peripheral blood T cells (dated by TCRdb to the early 2020s). Regarding the research as a whole: The study compared the T cell receptor repertoires present in transplanted livers with the repertoires present in the peripheral blood of liver transplant recipients. General conclusions and limits of the study: T cell receptor repertoires inside liver allografts were reported to be different from the repertoires detected in peripheral blood.

The junction carries 12 bases between V and J, which are trimmed by 8 bases and 10 bases respectively. The CDR3 measures 12 amino acids from cysteine to phenylalanine. The retained sequence is limited to the CDR3, 36 bases, with the frame set at the first base. Looking up the germline V gene (reference sequence) yields CDR1 LNHNV and CDR2 YYDKDF. The TCR was taken from a human patient who had a liver transplant. After a transplant, some T cells may be the graft donor's own cells. The rearrangement combines TRBV15 with TRBJ1-6; possibly the D gene is TRBD1, per 6 matching bases. The CDR3 region reads CATRTVGSPLHF. The nucleotide sequence reads as follows: TGTGCCACCCGGACAGTTGGATCACCCCTCCACTTT. With the rest looked up from the reference TRBV15 and TRBJ1-6 genes rather than sequenced, the full variable domain is DAMVIQNPRYQVTQFGKPVTLSCSQTLNHNVMYWYQQKSSQAPKLLFHYYDKDFNNEADTPDNFQSRRPNTSFCFLDIRSPGLGDTAMYLCATRTVGSPLHFGNGTRLTVT.